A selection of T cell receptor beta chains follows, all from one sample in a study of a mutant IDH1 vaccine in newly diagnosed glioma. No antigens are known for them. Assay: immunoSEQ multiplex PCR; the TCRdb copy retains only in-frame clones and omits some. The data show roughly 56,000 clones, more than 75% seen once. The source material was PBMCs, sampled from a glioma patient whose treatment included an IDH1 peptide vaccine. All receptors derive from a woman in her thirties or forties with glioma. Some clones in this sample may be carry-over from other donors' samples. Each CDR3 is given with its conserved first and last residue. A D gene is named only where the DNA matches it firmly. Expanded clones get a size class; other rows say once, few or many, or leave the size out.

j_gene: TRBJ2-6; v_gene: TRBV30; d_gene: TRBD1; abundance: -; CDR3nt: TGTGCCTGGAGTTACCCCGACAGGGGGCTAAGTGGGGCCAACGTCCTGACTTTC; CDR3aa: CAWSYPDRGLSGANVLTF
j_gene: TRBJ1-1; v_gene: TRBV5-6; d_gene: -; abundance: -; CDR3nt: TGTGCCAGCAGCTTTTTGAGCAAGGAAGCTTTCTTT; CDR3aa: CASSFLSKEAFF
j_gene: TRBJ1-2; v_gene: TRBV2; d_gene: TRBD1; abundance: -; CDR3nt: TGTGCCAGCAGTGATACCGGACAGGGTCGCGGCTACACCTTC; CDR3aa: CASSDTGQGRGYTF
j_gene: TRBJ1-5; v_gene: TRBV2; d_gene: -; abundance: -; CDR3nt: TGTGCCAGCAGTGGAGGGGGTAGCGGTGGTCAGCCCCAGCATTTT; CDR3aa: CASSGGGSGGQPQHF
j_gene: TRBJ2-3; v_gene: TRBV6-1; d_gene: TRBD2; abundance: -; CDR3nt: TGTGCCAGCAGTCCAGCGGGGGGCACAGATACGCAGTATTTT; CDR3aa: CASSPAGGTDTQYF
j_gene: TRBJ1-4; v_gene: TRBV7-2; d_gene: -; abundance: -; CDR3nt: TGTGCCAGCAGCTTAGACGGTTCAGGGCGTGAAAAACTGTTTTTT; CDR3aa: CASSLDGSGREKLFF
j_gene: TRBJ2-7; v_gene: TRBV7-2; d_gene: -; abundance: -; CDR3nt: TGTGCCAGCAGCTCCTACCTGCAGGGGTTCGAGCAGTACTTC; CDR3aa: CASSSYLQGFEQYF
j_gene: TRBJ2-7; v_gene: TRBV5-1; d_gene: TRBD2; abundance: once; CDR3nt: TGCGCCAGCAGCTTGGTTAGCGGGGGGTCCTACGAGCAGTACTTC; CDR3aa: CASSLVSGGSYEQYF
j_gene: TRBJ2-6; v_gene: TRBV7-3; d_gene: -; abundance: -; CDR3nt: TGTGCCAGCAGCTTCGCGGGGGCGTGGCGTGGGGCCAACGTCCTGACTTTC; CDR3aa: CASSFAGAWRGANVLTF
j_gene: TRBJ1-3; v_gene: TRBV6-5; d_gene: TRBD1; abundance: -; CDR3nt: TGTGCCAGCAGACAGACAGGGACAAACACCATATATTTT; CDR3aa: CASRQTGTNTIYF
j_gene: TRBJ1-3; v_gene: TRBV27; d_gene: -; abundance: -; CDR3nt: TGTGCCAGCAGTCTCTTTGGCCTCTCTGGAAACACCATATATTTT; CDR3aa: CASSLFGLSGNTIYF
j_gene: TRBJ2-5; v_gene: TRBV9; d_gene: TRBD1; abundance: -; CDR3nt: TGTGCCAGCAGCGTAGGGGGACAGTCCCAAGAGACCCAGTACTTC; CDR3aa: CASSVGGQSQETQYF
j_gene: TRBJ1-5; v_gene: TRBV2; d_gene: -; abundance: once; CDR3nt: TGTGCCAGCAGTTTTCGCGGTGGGGGGGGGCTACAGCCCCAGCATTTT; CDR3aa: CASSFRGGGGLQPQHF
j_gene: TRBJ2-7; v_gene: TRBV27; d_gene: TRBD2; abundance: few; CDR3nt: TGTGCCAGCAGTTTTTTGGGGGGGGGATACTCCTACGAGCAGTACTTC; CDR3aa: CASSFLGGGYSYEQYF